A selection of T cell receptor beta chains follows, all from one sample in a study of T cells in Graves' hyperthyroidism and ophthalmopathy. TCRdb fed the multiplex PCR reads into MiXCR, producing one record per CDR3 protein. The sample comprises a few hundred thousand distinct CDR3 sequences, 40% to 50% of which are singletons, and roughly 45% rests with the top ten. The sequencing sample was made of peripheral blood or thyroid tissue (not recorded which). These receptors originate from an adult woman with Graves' disease, either hyperthyroidism or ophthalmopathy (not recorded which). Both conserved end residues are part of each CDR3. D genes are given only for firm matches. Clone size is given for some rows only: seen once, a few or many times, or a class if the clone is expanded.

many TRBJ2-7 TRBV20-1 TRBD2 CSARATSGRYEQYF TGCAGTGCTAGAGCGACTAGCGGGAGATACGAGCAGTACTTC
many TRBJ2-5 TRBV20-1 TRBD1 CSVHGTGKETQYF TGCAGTGTCCACGGGACAGGGAAAGAGACCCAGTACTTC
. TRBJ2-7 TRBV2 TRBD1 CASRDRGKYEQYF TGTGCCAGCAGGGACAGGGGGAAGTACGAGCAGTACTTC
. TRBJ1-1 TRBV28 TRBD1 CASSLWDRVNEAFF TGTGCCAGCAGTTTATGGGACAGGGTTAATGAAGCTTTCTTT
. TRBJ2-4 TRBV10-3 TRBD2 CAISGSEAGAANIQYF TGTGCCATCAGTGGGTCTGAAGCGGGAGCGGCGAACATTCAGTACTTC
. TRBJ2-6 TRBV5-1 TRBD1 CASSLAGTGPYSGANVLTF TGCGCCAGCAGCTTGGCCGGGACAGGCCCGTACTCTGGGGCCAACGTCCTGACTTTC
many TRBJ2-2 TRBV7-9 . CASSYDRRTGELFF TGTGCCAGCAGCTATGACCGGAGGACCGGGGAGCTGTTTTTT
. TRBJ1-2 TRBV10-3 . CAIMGGLYGYTF TGTGCCATCATGGGGGGGCTGTATGGCTACACCTTC
. TRBJ1-6 TRBV9 TRBD1 CASSVGAGTVNSPLHF TGTGCCAGCAGCGTAGGGGCCGGGACAGTAAATTCACCCCTCCACTTT
. TRBJ2-7 TRBV20-1 . CSANQGRGSANGEQYF TGCAGTGCTAACCAGGGAAGGGGCTCAGCTAATGGCGAGCAGTACTTC
many TRBJ2-7 TRBV5-1 . CASSDHYEQYF TGCGCCAGCAGCGACCACTACGAGCAGTACTTC
. TRBJ1-2 TRBV29-1 . CSVEGEGGYTF TGCAGCGTTGAAGGGGAGGGAGGCTACACCTTC
many TRBJ1-5 TRBV7-9 TRBD1 CASSRTGGNQPQHF TGTGCCAGCAGTAGGACAGGGGGCAATCAGCCCCAGCATTTT
many TRBJ1-5 TRBV20-1 . CSARDRLNQPQHF TGCAGTGCTAGAGACAGATTAAATCAGCCCCAGCATTTT
few TRBJ1-1 TRBV3-1 . CASSQDPSEAFF TGTGCCAGCAGCCAAGATCCATCTGAAGCTTTCTTT
few TRBJ1-6 TRBV3-1 . CASSQARVDSPLHF TGTGCCAGCAGCCAAGCCAGGGTTGACTCACCCCTCCACTTT
many TRBJ1-6 TRBV10-3 . CAIAGSFNSPLHF TGTGCCATCGCTGGCAGTTTTAATTCACCCCTCCACTTT
few TRBJ2-3 TRBV9 . CASSVDGREDTQYF TGTGCCAGCAGCGTAGATGGAAGGGAAGATACGCAGTATTTT
. TRBJ1-2 TRBV7-9 . CASTRRGFYGYTF TGTGCCAGCACCCGAAGGGGGTTTTATGGCTACACCTTC
few TRBJ2-3 TRBV2 . CASSWTRTEFPQYF TGTGCCAGCTCCTGGACCAGGACGGAATTTCCGCAGTATTTT
many TRBJ2-7 TRBV5-1 . CASSLKGAPYEQYF TGCGCCAGCAGCTTGAAGGGAGCCCCCTACGAGCAGTACTTC
. TRBJ2-5 TRBV7-2 . CASSLASVGTRRLVETQYF TGTGCCAGCAGCTTAGCCAGTGTGGGGACACGTCGCCTCGTGGAGACCCAGTACTTC
many TRBJ1-2 TRBV24-1 . CATSERSSYGYTF TGTGCCACCAGTGAGAGAAGCAGCTATGGCTACACCTTC
. TRBJ1-2 TRBV5-1 TRBD1 CASSRQGSWGYTF TGCGCCAGCAGCCGACAGGGAAGCTGGGGCTACACCTTC
. TRBJ1-4 TRBV7-2 TRBD1 CASSSPTGPEKLFF TGTGCCAGCAGCTCACCGACAGGGCCGGAAAAACTGTTTTTT
many TRBJ2-6 TRBV2 . CASSGDGNVLTF TGTGCCAGCAGTGGGGACGGCAACGTCCTGACTTTC